Listed below are T cell receptor beta chains from one sample, sequenced in a study of CD8 T cells in ankylosing spondylitis. One entry per CDR3 protein, called by TCRdb with MiXCR from the 5' RACE reads. This sample carries about 450,000 distinct CDR3 sequences, about 25% of them seen once, and the ten largest clones take 0.89%. The sample consisted of blood, either unsorted or a sorted T cell fraction (not recorded which). These receptor sequences come from a male donor with ankylosing spondylitis. CDR3s leave out the opening cysteine and the closing phenylalanine or tryptophan. Each record gives: J gene, V gene, D gene, CDR3 protein. The D gene is left open where the match is weak.

TRBJ2-7 TRBV5-1 . ASSSMDGAQYEQY
TRBJ2-2 TRBV6-1 . ASSPSRETGELF
TRBJ1-5 TRBV2 . AVTWDGNQPQH
TRBJ1-5 TRBV27 . ASSLFPPDRLDQPQH
TRBJ1-1 TRBV7-9 . ASSLISTEAF
TRBJ2-1 TRBV27 TRBD1 ATRGQGGNEQF
TRBJ1-1 TRBV20-1 . SSSASANTEAF
TRBJ2-5 TRBV12-3/TRBV12-4 TRBD1 ASKSRGNQETQY
TRBJ1-3 TRBV12-3/TRBV12-4 . ASTGAPGNTIY
TRBJ2-2 TRBV3-1 . ASSQPYYRDTGELF
TRBJ1-5 TRBV5-1 TRBD1 ASSAGTGDQPQH
TRBJ2-2 TRBV5-1 . ASSFPPGLNTGELF
TRBJ2-1 TRBV18 . ASSPPAGAPEGQF
TRBJ1-2 TRBV29-1 . SGLQGYGYT
TRBJ1-6 TRBV20-1 . SARDRTGSSYNSPLH
TRBJ1-4 TRBV5-1 . ATMGTRRL
TRBJ2-1 TRBV19 TRBD2 ASSIRGRAHEQF
TRBJ1-1 TRBV29-1 . SVERRAEAF
TRBJ2-5 TRBV11-2 TRBD2 ASSMTSGQETQY
TRBJ2-3 TRBV6-1 . ASSEAQRADTQY
TRBJ2-5 TRBV20-1 . SARVGREQTQY
TRBJ2-2 TRBV6-2/TRBV6-3 . ASRRDNSNTGELF
TRBJ2-1 TRBV11-2 TRBD2 ASSSGLAGGYNEQF
TRBJ2-7 TRBV5-1 TRBD1 ASSLGTTGGGEQY
TRBJ2-3 TRBV2 . ASRTSFGGYTDTQY
TRBJ1-1 TRBV10-3 TRBD1 AISEGQGNTEAF
TRBJ2-3 TRBV10-3 TRBD2 AIRGRAGATDTQY
TRBJ1-2 TRBV20-1 . SATPPGSPYGYT
TRBJ1-1 TRBV7-8 TRBD1 ASSLRGPGTEAF
TRBJ2-1 TRBV6-5 . ASVSELDNEQF
TRBJ2-1 TRBV7-6 . ASSFGDSNYNEQF
TRBJ2-1 TRBV9 TRBD2 ASSPPGSGRNEQF
TRBJ1-1 TRBV5-1 TRBD1 ASSSQGARDTEAF
TRBJ2-5 TRBV24-1 . ATSRTETQY
TRBJ2-2 TRBV2 TRBD2 ASSLRGLAGLRAGELF
TRBJ2-6 TRBV5-1 . ASSLAGGANVLT
TRBJ2-1 TRBV24-1 TRBD1 ATGAGTGPYNEQF
TRBJ2-3 TRBV6-2/TRBV6-3 TRBD2 ASSTLAGESDTQY
TRBJ2-2 TRBV10-1 TRBD1 ASSEGGAGTGELF
TRBJ2-2 TRBV12-3/TRBV12-4 . ASSFEGTGELF
TRBJ2-2 TRBV11-2 TRBD2 ASSLETLAGTTGELF
TRBJ2-1 TRBV11-3 TRBD2 ASTRLAGNNEQF
TRBJ1-5 TRBV6-5 TRBD1 ASSSIQGAGNQPQH
TRBJ2-2 TRBV29-1 . SVRSSGTTGELF
TRBJ1-5 TRBV6-1 . ASSETPSNQPQH
TRBJ2-1 TRBV4-2 TRBD1 ASSQGKDRGNEQF